The 7 T cell receptor beta chains listed next were all sequenced from one sample in a study of tissue T cells after allogeneic stem cell transplantation. TCRdb's copy holds only in-frame clones and misses some; the assay was immunoSEQ multiplex PCR. Of under 6,000 clones detected, 46% appear once; the ten largest clones hold around 3.2%. Time point here: mouse harvest day 7 after allogeneic transplant. Each mouse received 10^7 T-cell-depleted marrow cells plus 10^6 splenic CD5+ T cells by tail vein. The source material was skin. These receptors were obtained from a female BALB/c mouse given C57BL/6 T cells with graft-versus-host disease after an allogeneic hematopoietic cell transplant.

Regarding this clone: The germline and genes are mouse ones. Read sequence stops 1 residue before the CDR3 end, and the germline J gene provides the missing end. V and J are TRBV26 and TRBJ2-1; possible D gene TRBD1, 5 bases. The CDR3 length is 13 residues. The germline V and J ends were trimmed by 4 bases and 1 base, with 5 bases remaining between them. Germline V gives CDR1 KGHPV, CDR2 FQNQEV (reference sequence). The CDR3 DNA, read in part, is TGTGCCAGCAGTCCAGGGAACTATGCTGAGCAGTTC. Its translation is CASSPGNYAEQF. The entire CDR3 is CASSPGNYAEQFF. The full variable domain, rest sourced from reference TRBV26 and TRBJ2-1, is NSKVIQTPRYLVKGQGQKAKMRCIPEKGHPVVFWYQQNKNNEFKFLINFQNQEVLQQIDMTEKRFSAECPSNSPCSLEIQSSEAGDSALYLCASSPGNYAEQFFGPGTRLTVL.

On this clone itself: The listed genes are named as in mouse. The read comes to an end 1 residue before the CDR3 does, leaving the germline J gene to fill in the end. The chain carries TRBV13-2 and TRBJ2-4; 11 bases are a match to TRBD2. Germline loops: CDR1 NNHNN, CDR2 SYGAGS (reference sequence). The CDR3 runs 13 residues. V was clipped by 5 bases and J by 4 bases; unmatched bases: 0. CDR3: CASGGLGENTLYF. The part of the CDR3 DNA that was read is TGTGCCAGCGGGGGACTGGGGGAAAACACCTTGTAC.

This clone showed up just a few times. Gene and germline names: mouse. The sequenced fragment ends 1 residue before the CDR3 boundary, so the rest is inferred from the germline J gene. Other nucleotide sequences in the sample specify the same CDR3. The V call is TRBV26, the J call TRBJ2-3, with D maybe TRBD1 (5 bases). CDR1 and CDR2 (germline): KGHPV, FQNQEV (reference sequence). V lost 3 bases and J lost 1, with 8 bases in between. The CDR3 sequence is 14 residues long. This CDR3 reads CASSLQGGAETLYF. The sequenced CDR3 bases are TGTGCCAGCAGTCTTCAGGGTGGTGCAGAAACGCTGTAT.

A remark on this clone: The genes and germline here are from mouse. The read terminates 1 residue ahead of where the CDR3 ends, so the germline J gene completes it. The chain is built from TRBV3 and TRBJ1-3; tentatively, D is TRBD1 (5 bases). CDR1 is SNHLY, CDR2 FYNGKV, per germline (reference sequence). With 3 bases removed from V and 2 bases from J, the gap between germline ends came to 8 bases. The CDR3 sequence is 14 residues long. Incomplete CDR3 DNA: TGTGCCAGCAGCTTTGGGGGGGCTGGAAATACGCTCTAT. Its protein is CASSFGGAGNTLY. In full, the CDR3 is CASSFGGAGNTLYF.

About this clone itself: Gene names follow the mouse nomenclature. The missing CDR3 end, 1 residue past where the read stops, is filled in from the germline J gene. This rearrangement joins TRBV17 to TRBJ2-3; 10 positions agree with TRBD1. Germline V lookup: CDR1 MNHDT, CDR2 YYDKIL. With V trimmed by 4 bases and J by 0 bases, 4 bases remained unmatched. The CDR3 runs 16 residues. The CDR3 DNA, read in part, is TGTGCTAGCAGTACGGACAGGGGGGTTAGTGCAGAAACGCTGTAT. This codes for CASSTDRGVSAETLY. The entire CDR3 is CASSTDRGVSAETLYF.

Notes on this clone: The germline and genes are mouse ones. The read finishes 1 residue shy of the CDR3 end, and the germline J gene is used to complete it. The chain uses TRBV31 and TRBJ1-1; D is perhaps TRBD1 (5 bases). Germline CDR1 reads GKSSPN; CDR2 reads SITVG. Trimming took off 0 bases at V and 4 bases at J, with 9 bases between the two ends. The CDR3 is made up of 13 amino acids. The CDR3 spells CAWSLIGATEVFF. Partial CDR3 DNA: TGTGCCTGGAGTCTAATCGGGGCCACAGAAGTCTTC.

Comment on this clone: The gene names given are mouse names. The CDR3 end lies 1 residue beyond the end of the read and is filled in from the germline J gene. The chain couples TRBV26 to TRBJ2-4; 9 bases map to TRBD2. J lost 5 bases, V lost 4 bases, and 7 bases had no gene match. Germline V gene sequence: CDR1 KGHPV, CDR2 FQNQEV (reference sequence). CDR3 length: 15 residues. Partial CDR3 DNA: TGTGCCAGCAGTCCCGACTGGGGGAGGGGAAACACCTTGTAC. As protein: CASSPDWGRGNTLY. The whole CDR3 protein is CASSPDWGRGNTLYF.